A single sample gave rise to the 21 T cell receptor beta chains below, sequenced in a study of technical replicates of blood from four donors. Data came from immunoSEQ multiplex PCR; TCRdb stores just in-frame clones and leaves some out. The sample records nearly 70,000 clones, roughly nine tenths being singletons. Sequencing input: T cells isolated from PBMCs. The receptors here all came from a human donor in good health.

The chain carries TRBV27 and TRBJ2-3; tentatively, D is TRBD1 (6 bases). This CDR3 spans 14 amino acids. The germline CDR1 and CDR2 sequences are MNHEY and SMNVEV (reference sequence). V was pared by 3 bases and J by 2 bases, with 9 bases between. The CDR3 DNA reads TGTGCCAGCAGTTTGGGGGCGTACACAGATACGCAGTATTTT. This codes for CASSLGAYTDTQYF.

This clone was recorded a few times. The chain carries TRBV29-1 and TRBJ1-1, with a weak D call TRBD1 (6 bases). There are 15 residues in the CDR3. Germline-derived CDR1 and CDR2 are SQVTM and ANQGSEA. Trimming removed 4 bases from V and 0 bases from J, with 15 bases in between. The CDR3 region has the DNA TGCAGCGTTGGACCGACAGGCCAGATGAACACTGAAGCTTTCTTT. Protein: CSVGPTGQMNTEAFF.

The rearrangement joins TRBV19 to TRBJ1-1; a weak D match, TRBD1 (6 bases). The CDR3 extends over 14 amino acids. V gave up 2 bases and J gave up 3 bases, with 10 bases separating them. CDR1 is LNHDA, CDR2 SQIVND, per germline (reference sequence). The CDR3 spells CASSIQGRDTEAFF. CDR3 coding DNA: TGTGCCAGTAGTATACAGGGGAGGGACACTGAAGCTTTCTTT.

The genes are TRBV12-5 and TRBJ2-7; D call uncertain. This CDR3 has 13 residues. The germline V gene encodes CDR1 LGHNT and CDR2 FRNRAP. V was cut by 1 base and J by 2 bases, with 6 bases left in between. The CDR3 region has the DNA TGTGCTAGTGGTTTGGACTTTCCCTACGAGCAGTACTTC. Its protein product is CASGLDFPYEQYF.

The chain combines TRBV7-2 with TRBJ1-5; D remains ambiguous. Trimming shortened V by 5 bases and J by 1 base, and 12 bases separated the two germline ends. From germline, CDR1 is SGHTA and CDR2 FQGNSA. This CDR3 has 15 amino acids. The CDR3 DNA sequence: TGTGCCAGCAGCCGGGGAATTGAGAGCAATCAGCCCCAGCATTTT. Its protein is CASSRGIESNQPQHF.

In regard to this clone: The sample carries other DNA sequences with the same CDR3. The chain employs TRBV5-1 and TRBJ2-1, with 13 bases matching TRBD2. CDR1 and CDR2 from the germline V gene are SGHRS and YFSETQ. After removal of 3 bases from V and 8 bases from J, the junction contained 5 bases not matched to a gene. This CDR3 contains 15 residues. The CDR3 sequence: CASSWTSGSIYEQFF. The DNA of the CDR3 is TGCGCCAGCAGCTGGACTAGCGGGAGTATCTATGAGCAGTTCTTC.

The CDR3, as DNA: TGTGCCAGCAGCTCGGGAGGGACTAGCTTGTACGAGCAGTACTTC. As protein: CASSSGGTSLYEQYF. The chain employs TRBV7-9 and TRBJ2-7; 9 nucleotides align to TRBD2. Germline lookup yields CDR1 SEHNR and CDR2 FQNEAQ (reference sequence). The junction had 8 bases not matched to a gene; V was cut back by 4 bases and J by 4 bases. The CDR3 has 15 amino acids.

The J gene is TRBJ1-2, the V gene TRBV13; TRBD1 agrees at 9 bases. V was clipped by 5 bases and J by 4 bases; unmatched bases: 8. Germline V gene data show CDR1 as PRHDT and CDR2 as FYEKMQ (reference sequence). The length of the CDR3 is 15 residues. The DNA for the CDR3 is TGTGCCAGCAGCCCATGGACAGGGGACTTCTATGGCTACACCTTC. As protein: CASSPWTGDFYGYTF.

This clone was seen a single time. V and J are TRBV7-2 and TRBJ2-1; 7 positions match TRBD2. The CDR3 is made up of 16 amino acids. Germline V gene sequence: CDR1 SGHTA, CDR2 FQGNSA. V was clipped by 1 base and J by 8 bases; unmatched bases: 11. This CDR3 is CASSLVSWTSTDEQFF. DNA for the CDR3: TGTGCCAGCAGCTTAGTGAGCTGGACTAGTACGGATGAGCAGTTCTTC.

The chain employs TRBV5-1 and TRBJ2-7; D not certain. Trimming pared 3 bases from V and 3 bases from J, leaving 13 bases between. Germline CDR1 is SGHRS and CDR2 is YFSETQ. This CDR3 is 14 amino acids long. The CDR3 DNA sequence: TGCGCCAGCAGCTCAGGCTTTACCGTCTACGAGCAGTACTTC. This encodes CASSSGFTVYEQYF.

J is TRBJ2-7 and V is TRBV19; 7 nucleotides line up with TRBD2. The V segment lost 3 bases and the J segment 3 bases; nucleotides outside the gene matches: 5. Germline CDR1 and CDR2: LNHDA and SQIVND (reference sequence). This CDR3 comprises 14 residues. For the CDR3, the DNA is TGTGCCAGTAGTATGGGGGGGGGTATCTACGAGCAGTACTTC. It translates to CASSMGGGIYEQYF.

This rearrangement joins TRBV6-5 to TRBJ1-4; TRBD1 matches at 10 bases. This CDR3 is built from 15 residues. CDR1 is MNHEY and CDR2 is SVGAGI in the germline V gene. With 4 bases clipped from V and 7 bases from J, the junction kept 6 bases outside the gene matches. The CDR3 protein is CASSFAGTGVEKLFF. CDR3 nucleotide sequence: TGTGCCAGCAGTTTCGCCGGGACAGGGGTTGAAAAACTGTTTTTT.

The chain recombines TRBV5-4 with TRBJ2-7; possible D gene TRBD1, 5 bases. V lost 3 bases and J 2 bases, leaving 24 bases between the germline ends. CDR1 and CDR2 (germline): SGHNT, YYREEE (reference sequence). This CDR3 has 18 residues. CDR3 DNA sequence: TGTGCCAGCAGCTCAAGACACCGACCAGACAGTGTACCCTACGAGCAGTACTTC. Its protein is CASSSRHRPDSVPYEQYF.

This clone is a singleton in its sample. V and J are TRBV6-5 and TRBJ1-5, with D perhaps TRBD1 (5 bases). V lost 4 bases to trimming and J lost 7 bases, with 11 bases between them. The CDR3 extends over 13 amino acids. Per germline, CDR1 MNHEY and CDR2 SVGAGI. CDR3 amino acids: CASSSTGNQPQHF. DNA for the CDR3: TGTGCCAGCAGTTCCACAGGTAACCAGCCCCAGCATTTT.

This chain uses TRBV9 with TRBJ1-2, with 8 bases that match TRBD1. Unmatched junction bases numbered 10, after V lost 0 bases and J lost 6 bases. The CDR3 spans 16 residues. CDR1 and CDR2 from the germline V gene are SGDLS and YYNGEE. The CDR3 bases are TGTGCCAGCAGCGTAGTGTTTAGGGCAGGGGGCGATGGCTACACCTTC. It codes for CASSVVFRAGGDGYTF. Complete variable domain (other parts from reference TRBV9 and TRBJ1-2): DSGVTQTPKHLITATGQRVTLRCSPRSGDLSVYWYQQSLDQGLQFLIQYYNGEERAKGNILERFSAQQFPDLHSELNLSSLELGDSALYFCASSVVFRAGGDGYTFGSGTRLTVV.

The DNA of the CDR3 is TGTGCCAGCAGCTGGACTAGCGGGAGGGTAAATGAGCAGTTCTTC. As protein: CASSWTSGRVNEQFF. The V gene is TRBV7-6, the J gene TRBJ2-1; 15 nucleotides line up with TRBD2. The CDR3 totals 15 residues. V shed 4 bases and J 7 bases; nucleotides not matched to a gene: 2. Germline V lookup: CDR1 SGHVS, CDR2 FNYEAQ. The entire variable domain, with the rest obtained from reference TRBV7-6 and TRBJ2-1, is as follows: GAGVSQSPRYKVTKRGQDVALRCDPISGHVSLYWYRQALGQGPEFLTYFNYEAQQDKSGLPNDRFSAERPEGSISTLTIQRTEQRDSAMYRCASSWTSGRVNEQFFGPGTRLTVL.

This rearrangement joins TRBV5-6 to TRBJ2-2; 8 positions match TRBD2. V lost 4 bases, J lost 1 base, and 9 bases stayed unmatched. Per germline, CDR1 SGHDT and CDR2 YYEEEE. The CDR3 loop spans 17 amino acids. In DNA form, the CDR3 reads TGTGCCAGCAGCCCGGGGGGGTTAGCGGAGAACACCGGGGAGCTGTTTTTT. Protein product: CASSPGGLAENTGELFF.

The V gene is TRBV18, the J gene TRBJ1-2; a possible D gene is TRBD1 (5 bases). V was shortened by 4 bases and J by 4 bases, with 22 bases between the two germline ends. This CDR3 is 17 amino acids long. In germline, CDR1 is KGHSH, CDR2 LQKENI. CDR3 sequence reads: CASSLGDSPAASYGYTF. CDR3 in DNA: TGTGCCAGCTCACTGGGGGACTCCCCGGCCGCCTCCTATGGCTACACCTTC. Supplemented by reference TRBV18 and TRBJ1-2, the full variable domain reads NAGVMQNPRHLVRRRGQEARLRCSPMKGHSHVYWYRQLPEEGLKFMVYLQKENIIDESGMPKERFSAEFPKEGPSILRIQQVVRGDSAAYFCASSLGDSPAASYGYTFGSGTRLTVV.

This clone was counted a single time. The chain carries TRBV7-9 and TRBJ2-7; maybe TRBD2 (7 bases). V was shortened by 5 bases and J by 6 bases, with 17 bases between the two germline ends. The CDR3 is made up of 14 amino acids. Germline CDR1 is SEHNR and CDR2 is FQNEAQ (reference sequence). The CDR3 sequence is CASSPPGGLSEQYF. The CDR3 DNA reads TGTGCCAGCAGCCCCCCCGGGGGGCTAAGCGAGCAGTACTTC.

This clone showed up just once. This chain joins TRBV11-2 and TRBJ1-1; D call uncertain. V lost 1 base and J lost 6, with 9 bases in between. Germline CDR1 SGHAT, CDR2 FQNNGV. The CDR3 has 13 residues. The CDR3 region is CASSLVIGPEAFF. The CDR3 DNA reads as TGTGCCAGCAGCTTAGTAATTGGGCCTGAAGCTTTCTTT.

The CDR3 DNA reads TGTGCCAGCAGCAACCCTCGATTTGAGCCTAGCACAGATACGCAGTATTTT. It yields the protein CASSNPRFEPSTDTQYF. The chain is built from TRBV14 and TRBJ2-3; D unclear. This CDR3 spans 17 amino acids. Trimming took 5 bases from V and 0 from J, leaving 18 bases between them. Germline V gives CDR1 SGHDN, CDR2 FVKESK.